This is a list of T cell receptor beta chains from one sample in a study of blood T cells in healthy people across ages. TCRdb processed the 5' RACE reads anew with MiXCR; each CDR3 protein has one entry. This repertoire shows 800,000 or so distinct CDR3 sequences, around 50% found once; its top ten account for about a sixth. Sequencing was carried out using blood. These receptor sequences come from a man older than 75 in good health. Each CDR3 is given with its conserved first and last residue. The order of the fields is J gene, clone size, D gene, V gene, CDR3 DNA, CDR3 protein. The D gene is left open where the match is weak. Clone size, where shown, is once, few, many, or a class for clones that have expanded.

j_call: TRBJ2-1; clone_size: .; d_call: TRBD2; v_call: TRBV7-2; cdr3_nt: TGTGCCAGCAGGGGACTAGCGGGAGCTTATGAGCAGTTCTTT; cdr3_aa: CASRGLAGAYEQFF
j_call: TRBJ1-1; clone_size: .; d_call: TRBD1; v_call: TRBV3-1; cdr3_nt: TGTGCCAGCAGCCAAGCGAGGGGGCTACTGAACACTGAAGCTTTCTTT; cdr3_aa: CASSQARGLLNTEAFF
j_call: TRBJ2-1; clone_size: .; d_call: TRBD2; v_call: TRBV11-2; cdr3_nt: TGTGCCAGCAGAGTAGCGGGCCGGTACAATGAGCAGTTCTTC; cdr3_aa: CASRVAGRYNEQFF
j_call: TRBJ2-5; clone_size: few; d_call: .; v_call: TRBV20-1; cdr3_nt: TGCAGTGCTGGAGGACCGGGGGGCTCGTGGGAGACCCAGTACTTC; cdr3_aa: CSAGGPGGSWETQYF
j_call: TRBJ1-4; clone_size: .; d_call: .; v_call: TRBV6-5; cdr3_nt: TGTGCCAGCAGTTTTAAGGAGGGAAAACTGTTTTTT; cdr3_aa: CASSFKEGKLFF
j_call: TRBJ2-7; clone_size: .; d_call: TRBD1; v_call: TRBV7-9; cdr3_nt: TGTGCCAGCGCCGGACAGGTGCCTAAAAACTACGAGCAGTACTTC; cdr3_aa: CASAGQVPKNYEQYF
j_call: TRBJ2-1; clone_size: .; d_call: TRBD2; v_call: TRBV24-1; cdr3_nt: TGTGCCACCAGCACTAGCGCCGGCTACAATGAGCAGTTCTTC; cdr3_aa: CATSTSAGYNEQFF
j_call: TRBJ2-2; clone_size: .; d_call: TRBD2; v_call: TRBV12-3/TRBV12-4; cdr3_nt: TGTGCCAGCAGCTTACAAGCGGGGTACACCGGGGAGCTGTTTTTT; cdr3_aa: CASSLQAGYTGELFF
j_call: TRBJ2-1; clone_size: .; d_call: .; v_call: TRBV4-3; cdr3_nt: TGCGCCAGCAGCCTAGGATACTATCGGGTCAGAGACCAGGATGAGCAGTTCTTC; cdr3_aa: CASSLGYYRVRDQDEQFF
j_call: TRBJ1-1; clone_size: .; d_call: .; v_call: TRBV28; cdr3_nt: TGTGCCAGCAGAATAACACGGGGGGAGGTGGTCACTGAAGCTTTCTTT; cdr3_aa: CASRITRGEVVTEAFF
j_call: TRBJ2-2; clone_size: few; d_call: .; v_call: TRBV6-5; cdr3_nt: TGTGCCAGCAGTTACTTTCAGGGATTCGGGGAGCTGTTTTTT; cdr3_aa: CASSYFQGFGELFF
j_call: TRBJ2-5; clone_size: .; d_call: .; v_call: TRBV11-3; cdr3_nt: TGTGCCAGCAGCACCCGTTTCGGGGAGCAGTACTTC; cdr3_aa: CASSTRFGEQYF
j_call: TRBJ2-5; clone_size: few; d_call: .; v_call: TRBV20-1; cdr3_nt: TGCAGTGCTAGTGGACAGCAAGAGACCCAGTACTTC; cdr3_aa: CSASGQQETQYF
j_call: TRBJ2-7; clone_size: .; d_call: .; v_call: TRBV7-2; cdr3_nt: TGTGCCAGCAGCTCCCAGACAGAGGTAAATGAGCAGTACTTC; cdr3_aa: CASSSQTEVNEQYF
j_call: TRBJ2-1; clone_size: .; d_call: TRBD2; v_call: TRBV19; cdr3_nt: TGTGCCAGTAGTGTAGCGGGAGGGCCATACAATGAGCAGTTCTTC; cdr3_aa: CASSVAGGPYNEQFF
j_call: TRBJ1-6; clone_size: once; d_call: TRBD1; v_call: TRBV27; cdr3_nt: TGTGCCAGCAGGCACGGGACAGATAATTCACCCCTCCACTTT; cdr3_aa: CASRHGTDNSPLHF
j_call: TRBJ2-1; clone_size: once; d_call: TRBD2; v_call: TRBV29-1; cdr3_nt: TGCAGCGTTGTGGGCGGCCTAGCGGGAGGCAATGAGCAGTTCTTC; cdr3_aa: CSVVGGLAGGNEQFF
j_call: TRBJ1-1; clone_size: few; d_call: .; v_call: TRBV5-1; cdr3_nt: TGCGCCAGCAGCCCGATAGCACGGGACACTGAAGCTTTCTTT; cdr3_aa: CASSPIARDTEAFF
j_call: TRBJ2-5; clone_size: .; d_call: TRBD1; v_call: TRBV18; cdr3_nt: TGTGCCAGCTCACGACAGGGGGGCGCGGCCGGACGGTTGTACTTC; cdr3_aa: CASSRQGGAAGRLYF
j_call: TRBJ2-5; clone_size: .; d_call: TRBD2; v_call: TRBV7-2; cdr3_nt: TGTGCCAGCAGCACAGGGACTAGCGGGAGATCCTATGAGCAGTACTTC; cdr3_aa: CASSTGTSGRSYEQYF
j_call: TRBJ1-5; clone_size: few; d_call: TRBD1; v_call: TRBV7-2; cdr3_nt: TGTGCCAGCAGCCCCGAGGGGGCGCGGCAGCCCCAGCATTTT; cdr3_aa: CASSPEGARQPQHF
j_call: TRBJ2-5; clone_size: .; d_call: TRBD1; v_call: TRBV4-3; cdr3_nt: TGCGCCAGCAGCCCACCCCGGGACAGCCAAGAGACCCAGTACTTC; cdr3_aa: CASSPPRDSQETQYF
j_call: TRBJ1-2; clone_size: .; d_call: .; v_call: TRBV10-3; cdr3_nt: TGTGCCATCAGTGTACAAGGGGCGAATGGCTACACCTTC; cdr3_aa: CAISVQGANGYTF
j_call: TRBJ1-1; clone_size: .; d_call: .; v_call: TRBV20-1; cdr3_nt: TGCAGTGCTAGAGCGGGGGGCACTGAAGCTTTCTTT; cdr3_aa: CSARAGGTEAFF
j_call: TRBJ2-1; clone_size: .; d_call: TRBD2; v_call: TRBV7-3; cdr3_nt: TGTGCCAGCAGCTTAACGGCGACTAGCGGGAGTCCCGGTGAGCAGTTCTTC; cdr3_aa: CASSLTATSGSPGEQFF
j_call: TRBJ2-7; clone_size: .; d_call: TRBD2; v_call: TRBV7-2; cdr3_nt: TGTGCCAGCAGCTTGCTCGGGGGGGGCAACGAGCAGTACTTC; cdr3_aa: CASSLLGGGNEQYF
j_call: TRBJ2-7; clone_size: .; d_call: TRBD1; v_call: TRBV7-2; cdr3_nt: TGTGCCAGCAGTTTAGCGTCTGGACAGGGCAGCGAGCAGTACTTC; cdr3_aa: CASSLASGQGSEQYF